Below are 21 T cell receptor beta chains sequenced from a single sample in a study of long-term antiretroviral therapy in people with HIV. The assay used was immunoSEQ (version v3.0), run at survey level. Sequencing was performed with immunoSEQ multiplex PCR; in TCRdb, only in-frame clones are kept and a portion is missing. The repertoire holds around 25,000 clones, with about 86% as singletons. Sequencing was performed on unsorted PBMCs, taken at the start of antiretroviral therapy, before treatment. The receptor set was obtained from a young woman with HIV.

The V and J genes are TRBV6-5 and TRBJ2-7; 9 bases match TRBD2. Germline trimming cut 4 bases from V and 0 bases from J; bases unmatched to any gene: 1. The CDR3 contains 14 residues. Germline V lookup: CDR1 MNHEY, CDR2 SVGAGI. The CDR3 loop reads CASSFSGSSYEQYF. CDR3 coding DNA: TGTGCCAGCAGTTTTAGCGGGAGCTCCTACGAGCAGTACTTC.

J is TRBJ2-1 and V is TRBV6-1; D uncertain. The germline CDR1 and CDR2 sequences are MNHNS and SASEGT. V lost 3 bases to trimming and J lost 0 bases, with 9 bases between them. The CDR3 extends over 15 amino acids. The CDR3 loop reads CASSESEISYNEQFF. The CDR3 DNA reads TGTGCCAGCAGTGAGTCAGAGATCTCCTACAATGAGCAGTTCTTC.

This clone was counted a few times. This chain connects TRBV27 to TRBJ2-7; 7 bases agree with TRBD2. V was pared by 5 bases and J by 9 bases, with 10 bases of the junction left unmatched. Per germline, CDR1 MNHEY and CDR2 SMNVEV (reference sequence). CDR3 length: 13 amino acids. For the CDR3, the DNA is TGTGCCAGCAGTATAACTCGGGGGGTTGGGCAGTACTTC. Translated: CASSITRGVGQYF.

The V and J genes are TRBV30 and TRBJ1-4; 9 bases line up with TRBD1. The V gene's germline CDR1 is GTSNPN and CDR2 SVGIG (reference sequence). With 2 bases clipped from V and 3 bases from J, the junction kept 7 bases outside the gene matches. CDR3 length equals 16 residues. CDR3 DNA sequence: TGTGCCTGGAGTCGGGGACAGGGCACGGCTAATGAAAAACTGTTTTTT. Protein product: CAWSRGQGTANEKLFF.

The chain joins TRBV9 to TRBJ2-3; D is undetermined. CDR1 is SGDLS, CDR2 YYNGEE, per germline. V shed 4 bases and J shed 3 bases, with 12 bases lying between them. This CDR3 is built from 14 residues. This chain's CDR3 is CASSSRTSTDTQYF. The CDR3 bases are TGTGCCAGCAGCTCCAGGACCTCGACAGATACGCAGTATTTT. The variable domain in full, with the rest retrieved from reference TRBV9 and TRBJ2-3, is DSGVTQTPKHLITATGQRVTLRCSPRSGDLSVYWYQQSLDQGLQFLIQYYNGEERAKGNILERFSAQQFPDLHSELNLSSLELGDSALYFCASSSRTSTDTQYFGPGTRLTVL.

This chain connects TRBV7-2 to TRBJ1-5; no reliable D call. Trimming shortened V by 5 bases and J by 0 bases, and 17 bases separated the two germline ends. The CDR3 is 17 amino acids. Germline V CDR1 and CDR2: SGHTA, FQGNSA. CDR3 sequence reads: CASSTTGSINSNQPQHF. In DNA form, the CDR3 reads TGTGCCAGCAGCACCACGGGGAGTATCAATAGCAATCAGCCCCAGCATTTT.

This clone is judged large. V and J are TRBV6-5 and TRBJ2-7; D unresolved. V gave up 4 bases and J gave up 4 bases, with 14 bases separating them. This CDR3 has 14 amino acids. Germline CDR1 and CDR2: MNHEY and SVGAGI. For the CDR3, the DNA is TGTGCCAGCAGTTTCTCTGGGAACCTATACGAGCAGTACTTC. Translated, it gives CASSFSGNLYEQYF.

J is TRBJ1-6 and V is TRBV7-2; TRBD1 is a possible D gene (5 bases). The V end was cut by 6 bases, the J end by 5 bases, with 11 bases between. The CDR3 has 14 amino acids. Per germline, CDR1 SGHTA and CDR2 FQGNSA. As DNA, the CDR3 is TGTGCCAGCAGTCGGGACTTCGATAATTCACCCCTCCACTTT. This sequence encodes CASSRDFDNSPLHF.

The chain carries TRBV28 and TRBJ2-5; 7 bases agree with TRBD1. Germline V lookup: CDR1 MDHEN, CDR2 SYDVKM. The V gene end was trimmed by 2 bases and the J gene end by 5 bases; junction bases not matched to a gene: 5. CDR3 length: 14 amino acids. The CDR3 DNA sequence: TGTGCCAGCAGTTTACCAGGGGGTTTCGAGACCCAGTACTTC. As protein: CASSLPGGFETQYF.

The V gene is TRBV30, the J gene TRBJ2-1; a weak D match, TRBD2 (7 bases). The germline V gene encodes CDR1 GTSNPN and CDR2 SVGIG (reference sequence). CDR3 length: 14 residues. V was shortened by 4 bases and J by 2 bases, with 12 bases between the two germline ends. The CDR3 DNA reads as TGTGCCTGGACCAGGGGACTACCCTACAATGAGCAGTTCTTC. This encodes CAWTRGLPYNEQFF.

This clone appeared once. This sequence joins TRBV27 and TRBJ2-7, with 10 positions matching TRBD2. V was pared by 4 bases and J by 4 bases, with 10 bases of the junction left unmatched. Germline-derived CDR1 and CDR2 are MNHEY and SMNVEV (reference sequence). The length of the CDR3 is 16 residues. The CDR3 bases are TGTGCCAGCAGTTGGAGCGGGAGGGCCGTCGGGTACGAGCAGTACTTC. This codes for CASSWSGRAVGYEQYF.

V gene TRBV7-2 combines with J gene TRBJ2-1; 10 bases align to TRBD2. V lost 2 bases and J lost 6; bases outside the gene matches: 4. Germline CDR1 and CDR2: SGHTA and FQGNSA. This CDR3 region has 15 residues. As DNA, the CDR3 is TGTGCCAGCAGCTTATGGGCTAGCGGGGGCAATGAGCAGTTCTTC. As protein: CASSLWASGGNEQFF.

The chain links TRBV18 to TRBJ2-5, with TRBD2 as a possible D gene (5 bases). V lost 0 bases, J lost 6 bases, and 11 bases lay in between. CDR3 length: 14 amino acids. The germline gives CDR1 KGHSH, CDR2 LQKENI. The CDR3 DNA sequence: TGTGCCAGCTCACCACCAGACGGGAAACAGACCCAGTACTTC. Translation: CASSPPDGKQTQYF.

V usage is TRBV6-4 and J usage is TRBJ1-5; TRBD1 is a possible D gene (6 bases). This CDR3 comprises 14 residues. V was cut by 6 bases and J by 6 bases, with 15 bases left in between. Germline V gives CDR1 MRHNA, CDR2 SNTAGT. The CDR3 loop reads CASSPLGGGQPQHF. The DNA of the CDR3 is TGTGCCAGCAGCCCGTTGGGAGGGGGTCAGCCCCAGCATTTT.

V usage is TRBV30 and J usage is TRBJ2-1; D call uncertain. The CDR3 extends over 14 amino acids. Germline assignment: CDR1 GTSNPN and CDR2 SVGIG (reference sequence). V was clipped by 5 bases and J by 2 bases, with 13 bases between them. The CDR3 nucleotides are TGTGCCTGGTTGAGTGATGGGGCCTACAATGAGCAGTTCTTC. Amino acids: CAWLSDGAYNEQFF.

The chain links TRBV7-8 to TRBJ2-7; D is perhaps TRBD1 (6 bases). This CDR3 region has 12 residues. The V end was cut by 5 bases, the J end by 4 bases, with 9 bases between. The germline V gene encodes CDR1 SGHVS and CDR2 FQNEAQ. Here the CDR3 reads CASSQGSYEQYF. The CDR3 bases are TGTGCCAGCAGCCAGGGGTCATACGAGCAGTACTTC.

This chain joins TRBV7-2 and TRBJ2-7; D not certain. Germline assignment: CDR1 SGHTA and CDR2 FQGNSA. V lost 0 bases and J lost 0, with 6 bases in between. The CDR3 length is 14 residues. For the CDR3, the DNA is TGTGCCAGCAGCTTAGCCATAAACTCCTACGAGCAGTACTTC. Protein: CASSLAINSYEQYF. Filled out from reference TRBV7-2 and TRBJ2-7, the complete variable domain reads GAGVSQSPSNKVTEKGKDVELRCDPISGHTALYWYRQSLGQGLEFLIYFQGNSAPDKSGLPSDRFSAERTGGSVSTLTIQRTQQEDSAVYLCASSLAINSYEQYFGPGTRLTVT.

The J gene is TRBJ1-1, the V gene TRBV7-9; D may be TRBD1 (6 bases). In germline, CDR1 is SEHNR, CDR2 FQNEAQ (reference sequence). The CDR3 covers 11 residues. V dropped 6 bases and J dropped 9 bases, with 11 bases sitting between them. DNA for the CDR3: TGTGCCAGCAGACGGGGGGGCCAAGCTTTCTTT. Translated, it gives CASRRGGQAFF.

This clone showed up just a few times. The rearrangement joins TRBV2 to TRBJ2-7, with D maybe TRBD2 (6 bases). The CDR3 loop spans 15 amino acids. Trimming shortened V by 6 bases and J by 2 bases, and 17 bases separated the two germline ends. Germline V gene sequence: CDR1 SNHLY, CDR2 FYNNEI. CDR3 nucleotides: TGTGCCAGCAGAGGTCCGGGACCGGGGGCCTACGAGCAGTACTTC. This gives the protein CASRGPGPGAYEQYF.

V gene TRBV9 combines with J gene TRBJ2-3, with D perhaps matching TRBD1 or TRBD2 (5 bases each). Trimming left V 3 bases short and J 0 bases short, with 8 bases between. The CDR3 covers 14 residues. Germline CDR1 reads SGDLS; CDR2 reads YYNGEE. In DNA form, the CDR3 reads TGTGCCAGCAGCGCCCGGGACAGCACAGATACGCAGTATTTT. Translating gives CASSARDSTDTQYF.

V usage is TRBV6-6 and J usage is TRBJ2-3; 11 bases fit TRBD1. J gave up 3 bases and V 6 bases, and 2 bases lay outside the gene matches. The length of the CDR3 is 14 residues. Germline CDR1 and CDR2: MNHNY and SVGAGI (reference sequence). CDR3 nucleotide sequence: TGTGCCAGCAGCGGGGACAGGGGGACAGATACGCAGTATTTT. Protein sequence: CASSGDRGTDTQYF.